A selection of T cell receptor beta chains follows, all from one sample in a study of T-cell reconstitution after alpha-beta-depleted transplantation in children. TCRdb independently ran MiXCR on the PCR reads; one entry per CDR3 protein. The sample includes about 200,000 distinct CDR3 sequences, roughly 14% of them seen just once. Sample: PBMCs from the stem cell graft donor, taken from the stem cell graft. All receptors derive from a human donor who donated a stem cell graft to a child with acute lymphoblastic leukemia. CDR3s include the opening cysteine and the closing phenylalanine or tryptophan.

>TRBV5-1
CASSINTNTEAFF
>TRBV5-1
CASSLGDLPNTEAFF
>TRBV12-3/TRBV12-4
CASSPGGSGFDEKLFF
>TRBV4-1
CASSQGGAGVEYGYTF
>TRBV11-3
CASGIQGAGNTIYF
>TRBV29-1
CSVGLFGEKLFF
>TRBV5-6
CASSLDRAGQPQHF
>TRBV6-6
CASKTSTDTQYF
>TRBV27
CASSLDPENTGELFF
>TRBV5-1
CASSPRQKAYNEQFF
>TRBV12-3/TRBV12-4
CASGTSGRGETQYF
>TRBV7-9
CASSPTETPHTEAFF
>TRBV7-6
CASSSLRGNSPLHF
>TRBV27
CASSPGTSGRRGNEQFF
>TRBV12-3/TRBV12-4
CASSSRGGTSGSNEQFF
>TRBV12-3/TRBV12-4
CASRTSGGDTQYF
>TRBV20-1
CSARDRTSGSRQQFF
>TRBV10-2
CASRGTGATNEKLFF
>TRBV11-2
CASSLGAGTSYEQYF
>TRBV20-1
CSTGSSYNEQFF
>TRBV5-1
CASSLQAGANQPQHF
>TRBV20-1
CSARRDGGRNIQYF
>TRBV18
CASSPNPGRLSYEQYF
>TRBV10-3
CATRGSSGNTIYF
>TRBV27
CASSRELDGELFF
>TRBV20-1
CSASDRGLVRVKSNQPQHF
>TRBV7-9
CASSLRDEKSGYTF
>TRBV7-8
CASSLFGLAGAQDDEQYF
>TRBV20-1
CSASGASAGGGPQHF
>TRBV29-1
CSVGAEGAGQPQHF
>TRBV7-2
CASSLTAGGYNEQFF
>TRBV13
CASSLQEARVPDTQYF
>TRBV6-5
CASSYSGDPGANVLTF
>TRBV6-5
CASSYFDARGVDEQFF
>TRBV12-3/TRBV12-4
CASSSRPTSVVPFF
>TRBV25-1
CASSEGRELTEAFF
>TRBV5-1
CASSFYGGRGANVLTF